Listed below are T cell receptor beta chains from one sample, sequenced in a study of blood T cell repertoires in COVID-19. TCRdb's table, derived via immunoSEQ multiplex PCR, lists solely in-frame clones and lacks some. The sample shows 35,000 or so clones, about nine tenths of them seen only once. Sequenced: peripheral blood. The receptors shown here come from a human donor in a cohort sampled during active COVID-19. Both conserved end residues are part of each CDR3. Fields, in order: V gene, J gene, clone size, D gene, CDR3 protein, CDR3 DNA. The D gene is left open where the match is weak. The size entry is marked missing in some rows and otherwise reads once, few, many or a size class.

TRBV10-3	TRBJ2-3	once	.	CAISERGLLTDTQYF	TGTGCCATCAGTGAGAGGGGACTCCTAACAGATACGCAGTATTTT
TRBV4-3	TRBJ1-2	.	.	CASSQDLAEDGYTF	TGCGCCAGCAGCCAAGATCTGGCGGAGGATGGCTACACCTTC
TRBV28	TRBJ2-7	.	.	CASSPGQGMREQYF	TGTGCCAGCAGCCCCGGGCAGGGGATGAGGGAGCAGTACTTC
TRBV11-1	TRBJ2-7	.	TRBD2	CASSPSGRREGYEQYF	TGTGCCAGCAGCCCTAGCGGGAGGAGGGAAGGATACGAGCAGTACTTC
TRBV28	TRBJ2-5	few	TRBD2	CASSFSPSWWEGQETQYF	TGTGCCAGCAGTTTCTCCCCTTCCTGGTGGGAGGGCCAAGAGACCCAGTACTTC
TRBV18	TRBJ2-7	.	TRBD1	CASSPGGQGTYEQYF	TGTGCCAGCTCACCAGGGGGACAGGGGACTTACGAGCAGTACTTC
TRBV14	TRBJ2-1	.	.	CASSQERTANNEQFF	TGTGCCAGCAGCCAAGAGAGGACTGCCAACAATGAGCAGTTCTTC
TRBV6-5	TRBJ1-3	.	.	CASSRGFPGNTIYF	TGTGCCAGCAGTCGAGGGTTTCCTGGAAACACCATATATTTT
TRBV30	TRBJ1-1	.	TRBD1	CAWSGDSKGLNTEAFF	TGTGCCTGGAGTGGGGACAGTAAGGGTTTGAACACTGAAGCTTTCTTT
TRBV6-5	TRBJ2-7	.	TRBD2	CATIRAGGPYEQYF	TGTGCCACCATAAGAGCGGGAGGGCCCTACGAGCAGTACTTC
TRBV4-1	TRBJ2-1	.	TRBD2	CASSPALGASGATVEQFF	TGCGCCAGCAGCCCAGCCCTCGGGGCTAGCGGGGCCACGGTTGAGCAGTTCTTC
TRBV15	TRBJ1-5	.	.	CATSVMRQPQHF	TGTGCCACCAGCGTCATGAGGCAGCCCCAGCATTTT
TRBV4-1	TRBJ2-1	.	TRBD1	CASSWSGTGGTYLNEQFF	TGCGCCAGCAGCTGGTCCGGGACAGGGGGTACTTACTTGAATGAGCAGTTCTTC
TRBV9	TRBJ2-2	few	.	CASSVAPGELFF	TGTGCCAGCAGCGTAGCTCCCGGGGAGCTGTTTTTT
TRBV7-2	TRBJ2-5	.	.	CASSLAGLAETQYF	TGTGCCAGCAGCTTAGCTGGCCTTGCAGAGACCCAGTACTTC
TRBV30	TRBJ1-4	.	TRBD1	CAWRRQGEQKLFF	TGTGCCTGGAGAAGACAGGGGGAGCAAAAACTGTTTTTT
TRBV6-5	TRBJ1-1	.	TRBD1	CASRQTGDTEAFF	TGTGCCAGCAGGCAGACAGGGGACACTGAAGCTTTCTTT
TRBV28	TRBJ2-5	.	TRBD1	CASSPGGRETQYF	TGTGCCAGCAGCCCAGGGGGCCGGGAGACCCAGTACTTC
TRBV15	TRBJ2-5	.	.	CATSRDLRQGQETQYF	TGTGCCACCAGCAGAGACCTACGCCAGGGCCAAGAGACCCAGTACTTC
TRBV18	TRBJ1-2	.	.	CASSPDQGPNYGYTF	TGTGCCAGCTCACCGGATCAGGGTCCTAACTATGGCTACACCTTC
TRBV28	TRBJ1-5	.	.	CASSPPPGEGRYQPQHF	TGTGCCAGCAGTCCCCCCCCGGGGGAGGGGCGGTATCAGCCCCAGCATTTT
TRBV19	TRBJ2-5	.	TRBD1	CASSLGPGQGMETQYF	TGTGCCAGTAGTTTGGGCCCGGGACAGGGGATGGAGACCCAGTACTTC
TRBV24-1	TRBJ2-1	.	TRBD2	CATSVSLGREGLNEQFF	TGTGCCACCAGTGTTTCTCTGGGGCGGGAGGGCCTGAATGAGCAGTTCTTC
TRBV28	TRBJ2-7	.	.	CASRPNSYEQYF	TGTGCCAGCAGGCCTAACTCCTACGAGCAGTACTTC
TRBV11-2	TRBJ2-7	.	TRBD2	CASSLIGGSSYEQYF	TGTGCCAGCAGCTTAATCGGGGGGAGCTCCTACGAGCAGTACTTC
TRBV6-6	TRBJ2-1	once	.	CATGQNYYNEQFF	TGTGCCACTGGACAGAACTACTACAATGAGCAGTTCTTC
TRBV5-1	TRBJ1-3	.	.	CASSLEGVSGNTIYF	TGCGCCAGCAGCTTGGAAGGGGTCTCTGGAAACACCATATATTTT
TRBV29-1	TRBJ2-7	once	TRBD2	CSVPAGTSGRGEQYF	TGCAGCGTTCCGGCCGGGACTAGCGGGAGAGGCGAGCAGTACTTC
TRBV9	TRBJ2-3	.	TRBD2	CASSVAAGTSDTQYF	TGTGCCAGCAGCGTAGCAGCGGGAACTTCAGATACGCAGTATTTT
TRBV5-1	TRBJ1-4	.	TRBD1	CASSLEGQGYEKLFF	TGCGCCAGCAGCTTGGAGGGACAGGGCTATGAAAAACTGTTTTTT
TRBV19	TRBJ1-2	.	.	CASSIGVINGYTF	TGTGCCAGTAGTATAGGAGTGATTAATGGCTACACCTTC
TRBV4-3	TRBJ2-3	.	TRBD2	CASSQVAGGRADTQYF	TGCGCCAGCAGCCAAGTAGCGGGAGGTAGGGCAGATACGCAGTATTTT
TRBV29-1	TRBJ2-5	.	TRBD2	CSVEGELAGGLLETQYF	TGCAGCGTTGAAGGAGAACTAGCGGGAGGGTTATTAGAGACCCAGTACTTC
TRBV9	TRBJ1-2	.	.	CASSVAGIAGYGYTF	TGTGCCAGCAGCGTAGCAGGAATTGCGGGCTATGGCTACACCTTC
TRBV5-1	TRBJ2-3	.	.	CASRSGESTDTQYF	TGCGCCAGCAGGTCCGGGGAGAGCACAGATACGCAGTATTTT
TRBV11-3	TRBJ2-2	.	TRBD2	CASSPGGSGSLGTGELFF	TGTGCCAGCAGCCCCGGTGGTAGCGGGAGTCTTGGCACCGGGGAGCTGTTTTTT
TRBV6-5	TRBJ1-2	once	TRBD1	CASSPPRGNYGYTF	TGTGCCAGCAGCCCCCCCAGGGGGAACTATGGCTACACCTTC
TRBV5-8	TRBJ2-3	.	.	CASSLPGGTTDTQYF	TGTGCCAGCAGCTTGCCGGGGGGCACCACAGATACGCAGTATTTT
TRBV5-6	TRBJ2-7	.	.	CASSLGGLIYEQYF	TGTGCCAGCAGCTTGGGCGGACTAATCTACGAGCAGTACTTC
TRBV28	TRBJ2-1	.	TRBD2	CASSLGLAGGFYNEQFF	TGTGCCAGCAGTTTAGGGCTAGCGGGAGGGTTCTACAATGAGCAGTTCTTC
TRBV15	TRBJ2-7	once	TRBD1	CATSVRQGGDEQYF	TGTGCCACCAGCGTCAGACAGGGGGGCGACGAGCAGTACTTC
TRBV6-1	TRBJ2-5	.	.	CASSDKLGTPGYF	TGTGCCAGCAGTGACAAACTAGGGACTCCCGGGTACTTC
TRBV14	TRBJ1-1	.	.	CASRWSGNTEAFF	TGTGCCAGCCGGTGGAGTGGGAACACTGAAGCTTTCTTT
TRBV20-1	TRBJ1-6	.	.	CSASPDSPLHF	TGCAGTGCTAGTCCTGATTCACCCCTCCACTTT
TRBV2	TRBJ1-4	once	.	CATSRGSLDEKLFF	TGTGCGACTTCGAGGGGGTCCCTAGACGAAAAACTGTTTTTT
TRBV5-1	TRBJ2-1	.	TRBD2	CASSLGAGAPNNEQFF	TGCGCCAGCAGCTTGGGAGCGGGAGCCCCAAACAATGAGCAGTTCTTC
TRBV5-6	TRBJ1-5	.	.	CASSSQPGQPQHF	TGTGCCAGCAGCTCCCAACCAGGCCAGCCCCAGCATTTT
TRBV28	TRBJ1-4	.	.	CASSLSVATNEKLFF	TGTGCCAGCAGTTTAAGTGTAGCAACTAATGAAAAACTGTTTTTT
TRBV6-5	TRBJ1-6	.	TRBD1	CASRTTGEYSPLHF	TGTGCCAGCAGGACGACAGGGGAGTATTCACCCCTCCACTTT
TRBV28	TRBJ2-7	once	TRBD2	CASISGTSGTYEQYF	TGTGCCAGCATTTCCGGGACTAGCGGGACCTACGAGCAGTACTTC